These 27 T cell receptor beta chains share one sample of origin, sequenced in a study of cytomegalovirus exposure and HLA in healthy donors. In the PCR, 60 Vbeta and 13 Jbeta primers were used. The assay was immunoSEQ multiplex PCR, and TCRdb's table has in-frame clones only and misses some. The table has about 200,000 clones, approximately 79% seen once. The specimen sequenced was PBMCs. The receptor source for this set is a man aged 45-60 years in good health and CMV-seronegative.

J is TRBJ2-7 and V is TRBV28, with 7 bases lining up with TRBD2. Per germline, CDR1 MDHEN and CDR2 SYDVKM. CDR3 size: 14 residues. V was clipped by 6 bases and J by 6 bases; unmatched bases: 11. CDR3 protein: CASSGGSSGREQYF. The CDR3 DNA reads as TGTGCCAGCAGCGGGGGGTCTAGCGGTCGCGAGCAGTACTTC.

The chain employs TRBV14 and TRBJ2-7; TRBD2 aligns across 7 bases. V dropped 0 bases and J dropped 3; count of bases not matched to a gene: 11. The CDR3 is 17 amino acids. CDR1 is SGHDN, CDR2 FVKESK, per germline. CDR3: CASSQEGWGAGNYEQYF. CDR3 in DNA: TGTGCCAGCAGCCAAGAGGGGTGGGGAGCGGGAAACTACGAGCAGTACTTC.

The chain uses TRBV2 and TRBJ1-1; tentative D call: TRBD1 (5 bases). The V end was cut by 5 bases, the J end by 4 bases, with 14 bases between. The CDR3 is made up of 14 amino acids. Germline lookup yields CDR1 SNHLY and CDR2 FYNNEI. The CDR3 sequence: CASSSLTVVTEAFF. CDR3 DNA sequence: TGTGCCAGCAGTAGCCTGACAGTTGTCACTGAAGCTTTCTTT.

The chain joins TRBV19 to TRBJ1-5; no clear D. Trimming took off 3 bases at V and 4 bases at J, with 7 bases between the two ends. The CDR3 runs to 13 residues. The germline CDR1 and CDR2 sequences are LNHDA and SQIVND (reference sequence). The CDR3 here is CASSIEVNQPQHF. CDR3 nucleotide sequence: TGTGCCAGTAGTATTGAGGTAAATCAGCCCCAGCATTTT.

In this sample, this clone turned up once. The J gene is TRBJ2-4, the V gene TRBV5-1; 7 bases align to TRBD1. This CDR3 is 14 amino acids long. Germline V gene sequence: CDR1 SGHRS, CDR2 YFSETQ. The trim removed 2 bases at V and 2 bases at J, leaving 1 base unmatched. In DNA form, the CDR3 reads TGCGCCAGCAGCTTACAGGGGACCAAAAACATTCAGTACTTC. Amino acids: CASSLQGTKNIQYF.

This chain links TRBV28 with TRBJ2-5; 8 positions match TRBD1. CDR1 and CDR2 (germline): MDHEN, SYDVKM. The CDR3 sequence is 15 residues long. V gave up 2 bases and J gave up 3 bases; unmatched junction bases: 5. CDR3 nucleotide sequence: TGTGCCAGCAGTTTAGGTAACAGGGGGAAAGAGACCCAGTACTTC. It codes for CASSLGNRGKETQYF.

CDR3 coding DNA: TGTGCCAGCACCATGAGCGGGAGCAATGAGCAGTTCTTC. Encoded protein: CASTMSGSNEQFF. The rearrangement uses TRBV28 and TRBJ2-1; 8 bases line up with TRBD2. The V gene's germline CDR1 is MDHEN and CDR2 SYDVKM. J lost 6 bases, V lost 7 bases, and 5 bases had no gene match. The CDR3 is made up of 13 amino acids.

This clone was observed a single time. This chain links TRBV7-9 with TRBJ2-1; TRBD1 is a possible D gene (8 bases). V shed 1 base and J shed 14 bases, with 12 bases lying between them. Germline V CDR1 and CDR2: SEHNR, FQNEAQ (reference sequence). The CDR3 totals 12 residues. This CDR3 is CASSLGTGGEFF. The CDR3 region has the DNA TGTGCCAGCAGCTTAGGTACAGGGGGGGAGTTCTTC.

This clone was counted a single time. V and J are TRBV18 and TRBJ1-4; 12 nucleotides match TRBD1. The CDR3 runs to 14 residues. The J segment lost 7 bases and the V segment lost 4 bases, leaving 1 base of the junction unmatched. The germline V gene has CDR1 KGHSH and CDR2 LQKENI. CDR3: CASSQGQGAEKLFF. In nucleotides, the CDR3 is TGTGCCAGCTCACAGGGACAGGGGGCTGAAAAACTGTTTTTT.

V is TRBV7-2 and J is TRBJ2-1; a weak D match, TRBD1 (6 bases). The ends were cut back, 0 bases at V and 7 bases at J, with 7 bases in the middle. Germline CDR1 SGHTA, CDR2 FQGNSA. This CDR3 is built from 13 residues. The CDR3 region is CASSLAGGNEQFF. The CDR3 DNA reads as TGTGCCAGCAGCTTAGCAGGGGGAAATGAGCAGTTCTTC. The whole variable domain, filled in from reference TRBV7-2 and TRBJ2-1, reads GAGVSQSPSNKVTEKGKDVELRCDPISGHTALYWYRQSLGQGLEFLIYFQGNSAPDKSGLPSDRFSAERTGGSVSTLTIQRTQQEDSAVYLCASSLAGGNEQFFGPGTRLTVL.

The rearrangement joins TRBV29-1 to TRBJ2-2; TRBD2 is a possible D gene (5 bases). The V gene's germline CDR1 is SQVTM and CDR2 ANQGSEA. With 6 bases removed from V and 0 bases from J, the gap between germline ends came to 14 bases. The CDR3 sequence is 15 residues long. In nucleotides, the CDR3 is TGCAGCGTAAGCCCAACGGGATCGAACACCGGGGAGCTGTTTTTT. Translating gives CSVSPTGSNTGELFF.

The chain uses TRBV18 and TRBJ1-5; tentative D call: TRBD1 (6 bases). V shed 5 bases and J shed 3 bases, with 14 bases lying between them. CDR1 is KGHSH and CDR2 is LQKENI in the germline V gene. This CDR3 contains 15 residues. The CDR3: CASSSGQFPNQPQHF. CDR3 nucleotides: TGTGCCAGCTCATCAGGACAGTTCCCCAATCAGCCCCAGCATTTT.

The V gene is TRBV2, the J gene TRBJ2-1, with a weak D call TRBD2 (6 bases). The V gene's germline CDR1 is SNHLY and CDR2 FYNNEI. Trimming shortened V by 6 bases and J by 8 bases, and 14 bases separated the two germline ends. This CDR3 has 13 residues. CDR3 protein: CASSRLGFHEQFF. The CDR3, as DNA: TGTGCCAGCAGCCGACTAGGATTCCATGAGCAGTTCTTC.

The table lists this clone with a count of one. The gene calls are TRBV30 and TRBJ1-1; 7 bases agree with TRBD1. The germline CDR1 and CDR2 sequences are GTSNPN and SVGIG (reference sequence). This CDR3 is 11 amino acids long. V lost 5 bases to trimming and J lost 7 bases; unmatched junction nucleotides: 4. CDR3 sequence (DNA): TGTGCCTGGTTGGGACAGCTTGAAGCTTTCTTT. Translating it yields CAWLGQLEAFF.

This chain joins TRBV27 and TRBJ1-5; no firm D call. This CDR3 contains 13 residues. Per the germline V gene, CDR1 is MNHEY and CDR2 is SMNVEV (reference sequence). V lost 1 base, J lost 5 bases, and 6 bases lay in between. As DNA, the CDR3 is TGTGCCAGCAGTTTATGGCGGGATCAGCCCCAGCATTTT. Translated: CASSLWRDQPQHF.

The chain combines TRBV6-5 with TRBJ2-7; D may be TRBD1 (6 bases). Germline CDR1 and CDR2: MNHEY and SVGAGI. V was trimmed by 2 bases and J by 2 bases, leaving 13 bases between them. CDR3 length equals 15 residues. The DNA of the CDR3 is TGTGCCAGCAGTTACCAGAACAGGGCCCCCTACGAGCAGTACTTC. It is translated as CASSYQNRAPYEQYF.

The chain joins TRBV4-1 to TRBJ2-7, with 8 bases matching TRBD2. The J segment lost 2 bases and the V segment lost 3 bases, leaving 9 bases of the junction unmatched. Germline V gene lookup returns CDR1 MGHRA and CDR2 YSYEKL. The CDR3 spans 16 residues. CDR3 sequence (DNA): TGCGCCAGCAGCCATGTAGCGGGAAAGGCCCCCTACGAGCAGTACTTC. Protein: CASSHVAGKAPYEQYF.

The CDR3 spells CASRKSLAGEYEQYF. The CDR3 DNA is TGCGCCAGCAGAAAATCTCTAGCGGGAGAATACGAGCAGTACTTC. This chain joins TRBV4-1 and TRBJ2-7; the match to TRBD2 covers 10 bases. The germline V gene has CDR1 MGHRA and CDR2 YSYEKL. The CDR3 runs 15 residues. The V and J ends lost 6 bases and 4 bases, in that order; junction bases with no gene match: 9.

This clone appeared a single time. The identical CDR3 is also encoded by other nucleotide sequences in the sample. This chain links TRBV28 with TRBJ2-7, with D hard to call. Looked up from germline, CDR1 is MDHEN and CDR2 is SYDVKM. CDR3 length: 10 amino acids. V was trimmed by 6 bases and J by 4 bases, leaving 4 bases between them. The CDR3 DNA follows: TGTGCCAGCAGCCATTACGAGCAGTACTTC. This encodes CASSHYEQYF. The full variable domain, with the rest looked up from reference TRBV28 and TRBJ2-7, is DVKVTQSSRYLVKRTGEKVFLECVQDMDHENMFWYRQDPGLGLRLIYFSYDVKMKEKGDIPEGYSVSREKKERFSLILESASTNQTSMYLCASSHYEQYFGPGTRLTVT.

The genes are TRBV18 and TRBJ2-1, with 11 positions matching TRBD2. This CDR3 region has 17 residues. V trimming: 10 bases; J trimming: 1 base; junction bases outside the gene matches: 12. CDR1 is KGHSH and CDR2 is LQKENI in the germline V gene. As DNA, the CDR3 is TGTGCCACCCAATCCACTAGCGGGAGTAGTTCCTACAATGAGCAGTTCTTC. It yields the protein CATQSTSGSSSYNEQFF.

The chain links TRBV5-8 to TRBJ2-5; no clear D. The CDR3 consists of 14 residues. Between the trimmed V and J ends, which lost 2 bases and 4 bases, there was a span of 12 bases. Germline V gene sequence: CDR1 SGHTS, CDR2 YDEGEE. The CDR3 DNA sequence: TGTGCCAGCAGCTTTGGTAGACGAGGAGAGACCCAGTACTTC. Translating it yields CASSFGRRGETQYF.

This clone was detected only a few times. This chain links TRBV2 with TRBJ2-6; the D gene is possibly TRBD2 (6 bases). This CDR3 contains 18 residues. Per the germline V gene, CDR1 is SNHLY and CDR2 is FYNNEI. V lost 6 bases to trimming and J lost 2 bases, with 20 bases between them. CDR3 sequence reads: CASRGGQNLLTGANVLTF. The CDR3 bases are TGTGCCAGCAGGGGAGGTCAGAACCTTCTAACTGGGGCCAACGTCCTGACTTTC.

The chain is built from TRBV6-1 and TRBJ2-3; D perhaps matches TRBD2 (6 bases). Trimming removed 1 base at V and 3 bases at J, with 8 bases between. The CDR3 is 14 amino acids. Germline V gene lookup returns CDR1 MNHNS and CDR2 SASEGT. This chain's CDR3 is CASSEGLGTDTQYF. In DNA, the CDR3 is TGTGCCAGCAGTGAAGGACTAGGGACAGATACGCAGTATTTT.

The V gene is TRBV4-1, the J gene TRBJ2-7, with 9 bases that match TRBD2. The CDR3 is 16 residues long. The junction had 7 bases not matched to a gene; V was cut back by 0 bases and J by 4 bases. Germline CDR1 is MGHRA and CDR2 is YSYEKL. The CDR3: CASSQDVWREGYEQYF. Written as DNA, the CDR3 is TGCGCCAGCAGCCAAGATGTCTGGCGGGAGGGTTACGAGCAGTACTTC.

This rearrangement joins TRBV9 to TRBJ2-2; D gene ambiguous. The CDR3 runs 13 residues. Germline CDR1 and CDR2: SGDLS and YYNGEE. Trimming took off 0 bases at V and 6 bases at J, with 6 bases between the two ends. This CDR3 is CASSVATPGELFF. For the CDR3, the DNA is TGTGCCAGCAGCGTAGCTACTCCCGGGGAGCTGTTTTTT.

The J gene is TRBJ2-1, the V gene TRBV2; D not resolved. V was cut by 2 bases and J by 3 bases, with 8 bases left in between. Germline CDR1 and CDR2: SNHLY and FYNNEI. This CDR3 comprises 14 residues. This CDR3 reads CASSEIPRYNEQFF. In DNA form, the CDR3 reads TGTGCCAGCAGTGAAATTCCCCGCTACAATGAGCAGTTCTTC.

This clone appeared a single time. The gene calls are TRBV30 and TRBJ1-6; 7 bases match TRBD1. This CDR3 comprises 13 residues. The germline gives CDR1 GTSNPN, CDR2 SVGIG (reference sequence). V lost 7 bases, J lost 7 bases, and 7 bases stayed unmatched. The CDR3, as DNA: TGTGCCTCTTCGACAGGGCCCAATTCACCCCTCCACTTT. It translates to CASSTGPNSPLHF.